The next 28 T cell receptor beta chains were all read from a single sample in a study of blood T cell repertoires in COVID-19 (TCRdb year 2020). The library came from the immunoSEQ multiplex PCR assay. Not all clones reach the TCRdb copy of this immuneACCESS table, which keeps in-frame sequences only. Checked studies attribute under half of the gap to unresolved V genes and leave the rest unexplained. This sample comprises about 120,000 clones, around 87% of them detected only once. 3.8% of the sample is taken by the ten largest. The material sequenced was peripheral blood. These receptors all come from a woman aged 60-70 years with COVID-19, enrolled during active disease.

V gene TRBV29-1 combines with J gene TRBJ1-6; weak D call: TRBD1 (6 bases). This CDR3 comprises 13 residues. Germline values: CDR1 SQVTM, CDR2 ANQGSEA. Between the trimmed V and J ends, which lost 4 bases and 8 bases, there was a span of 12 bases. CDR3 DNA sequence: TGCAGCGTTGTGGTTGGGGGCGATTCACCCCTCCACTTT. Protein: CSVVVGGDSPLHF.

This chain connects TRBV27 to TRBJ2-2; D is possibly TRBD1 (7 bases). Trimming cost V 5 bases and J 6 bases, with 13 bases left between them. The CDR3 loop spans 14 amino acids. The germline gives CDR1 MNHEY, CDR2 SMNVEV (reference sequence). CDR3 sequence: CASSPGGIAGELFF. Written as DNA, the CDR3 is TGTGCCAGCAGTCCAGGGGGGATTGCCGGGGAGCTGTTTTTT.

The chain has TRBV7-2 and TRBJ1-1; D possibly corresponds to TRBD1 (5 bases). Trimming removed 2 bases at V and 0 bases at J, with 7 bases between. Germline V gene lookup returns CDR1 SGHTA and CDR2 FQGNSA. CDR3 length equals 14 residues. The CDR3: CASSLRQLNTEAFF. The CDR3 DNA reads TGTGCCAGCAGCTTAAGACAGTTGAACACTGAAGCTTTCTTT.

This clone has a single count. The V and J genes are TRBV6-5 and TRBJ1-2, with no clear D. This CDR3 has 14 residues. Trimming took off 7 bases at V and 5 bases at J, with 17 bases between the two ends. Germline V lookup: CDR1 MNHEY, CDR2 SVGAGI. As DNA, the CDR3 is TGTGCCAGCAAATCGGGCCCAACGGGGTATGGCTACACCTTC. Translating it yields CASKSGPTGYGYTF.

The CDR3 here is CASSIWQGTGELFF. The CDR3 nucleotides read TGTGCCAGTAGTATTTGGCAGGGCACCGGGGAGCTGTTTTTT. The rearrangement links TRBV19 to TRBJ2-2, with D possibly matching TRBD1 (5 bases). The CDR3 is made up of 14 amino acids. CDR1 LNHDA and CDR2 SQIVND come from the germline V gene (reference sequence). Trimming left V 3 bases short and J 4 bases short, with 9 bases between.

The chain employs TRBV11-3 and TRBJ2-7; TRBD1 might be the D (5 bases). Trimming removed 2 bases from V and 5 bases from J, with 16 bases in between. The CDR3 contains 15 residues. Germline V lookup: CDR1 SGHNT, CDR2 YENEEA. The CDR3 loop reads CASSLRTGRFNEQYF. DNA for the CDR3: TGTGCCAGCAGCTTAAGAACAGGACGATTCAACGAGCAGTACTTC.

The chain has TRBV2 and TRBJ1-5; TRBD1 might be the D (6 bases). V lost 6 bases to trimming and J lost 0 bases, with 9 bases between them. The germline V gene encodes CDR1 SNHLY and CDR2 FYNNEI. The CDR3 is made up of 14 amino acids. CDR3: CASSGQNSNQPQHF. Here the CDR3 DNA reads TGTGCCAGCAGCGGACAGAATAGCAATCAGCCCCAGCATTTT.

The chain's CDR3 is CASSLADARSETQYF. The CDR3 coding sequence is TGTGCCAGCAGCTTAGCTGACGCCAGGTCGGAGACCCAGTACTTC. This chain connects TRBV7-2 to TRBJ2-5; unclear D gene. The CDR3 length is 15 residues. Germline CDR1 and CDR2: SGHTA and FQGNSA. V shed 0 bases and J shed 5 bases, with 13 bases lying between them.

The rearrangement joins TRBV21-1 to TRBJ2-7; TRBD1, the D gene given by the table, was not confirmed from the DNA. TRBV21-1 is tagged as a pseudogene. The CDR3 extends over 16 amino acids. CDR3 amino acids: CASSISQEQEFYEQYF. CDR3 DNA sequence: TGTGCCAGCAGCATCAGCCAGGAACAAGAATTCTACGAGCAGTACTTC.

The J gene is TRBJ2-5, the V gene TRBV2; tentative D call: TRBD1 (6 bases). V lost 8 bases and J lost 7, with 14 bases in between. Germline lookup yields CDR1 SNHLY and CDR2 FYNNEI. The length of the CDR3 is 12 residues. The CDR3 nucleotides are TGTGCCAGCGCAGGGGAAGTCAGGACCCAGTACTTC. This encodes CASAGEVRTQYF.

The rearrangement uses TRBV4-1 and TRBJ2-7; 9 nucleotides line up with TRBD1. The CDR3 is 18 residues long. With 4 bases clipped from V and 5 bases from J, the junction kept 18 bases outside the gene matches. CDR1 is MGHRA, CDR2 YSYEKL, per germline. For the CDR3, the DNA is TGCGCCAGCAGCCCGTACAAGTATACAGGGGGCGCGATCGACGAGCAGTACTTC. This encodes CASSPYKYTGGAIDEQYF.

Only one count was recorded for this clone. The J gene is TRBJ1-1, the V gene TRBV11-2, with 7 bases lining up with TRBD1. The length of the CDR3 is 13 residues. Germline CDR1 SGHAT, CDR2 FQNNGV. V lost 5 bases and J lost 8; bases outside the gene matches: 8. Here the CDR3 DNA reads TGTGCCAGCAGCCAAGGGACAGCCGGAGAAGCTTTCTTT. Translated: CASSQGTAGEAFF. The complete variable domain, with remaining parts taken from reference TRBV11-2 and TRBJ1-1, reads EAGVAQSPRYKIIEKRQSVAFWCNPISGHATLYWYQQILGQGPKLLIQFQNNGVVDDSQLPKDRFSAERLKGVDSTLKIQPAKLEDSAVYLCASSQGTAGEAFFGQGTRLTVV.

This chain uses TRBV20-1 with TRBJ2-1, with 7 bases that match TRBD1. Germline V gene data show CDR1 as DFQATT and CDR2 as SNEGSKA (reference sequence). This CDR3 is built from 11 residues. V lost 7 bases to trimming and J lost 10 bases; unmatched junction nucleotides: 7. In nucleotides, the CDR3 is TGCAGTGTTAGGGGGCCGGAGGAGCAGTTCTTC. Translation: CSVRGPEEQFF.

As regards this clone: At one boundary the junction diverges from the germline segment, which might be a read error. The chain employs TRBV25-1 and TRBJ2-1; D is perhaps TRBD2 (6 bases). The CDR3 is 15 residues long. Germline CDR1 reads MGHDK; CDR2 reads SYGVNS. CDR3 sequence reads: CASSEYWDSNNEQFF. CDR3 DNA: TGTGCCAGCAGTGAATATTGGGACTCCAACAATGAGCAGTTCTTC.

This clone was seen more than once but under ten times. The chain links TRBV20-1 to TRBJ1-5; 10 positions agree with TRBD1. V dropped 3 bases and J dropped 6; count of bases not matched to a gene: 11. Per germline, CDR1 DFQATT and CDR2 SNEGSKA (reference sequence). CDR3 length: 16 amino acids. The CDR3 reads CSASPLDRGESQPQHF. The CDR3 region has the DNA TGCAGTGCTAGTCCCCTGGACAGGGGGGAAAGTCAGCCCCAGCATTTT.

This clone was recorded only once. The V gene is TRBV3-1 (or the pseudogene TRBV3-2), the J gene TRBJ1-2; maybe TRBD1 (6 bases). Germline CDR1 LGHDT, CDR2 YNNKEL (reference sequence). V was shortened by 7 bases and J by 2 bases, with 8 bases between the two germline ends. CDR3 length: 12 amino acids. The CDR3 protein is CASKQGNYGYTF. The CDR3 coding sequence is TGTGCCAGCAAACAGGGAAACTATGGCTACACCTTC.

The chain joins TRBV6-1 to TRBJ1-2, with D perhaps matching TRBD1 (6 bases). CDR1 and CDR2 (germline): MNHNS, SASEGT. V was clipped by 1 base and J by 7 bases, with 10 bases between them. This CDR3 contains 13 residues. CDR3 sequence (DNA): TGTGCCAGCAGTGAAGGTCCAGGGGTTGGCTACACCTTC. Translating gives CASSEGPGVGYTF.

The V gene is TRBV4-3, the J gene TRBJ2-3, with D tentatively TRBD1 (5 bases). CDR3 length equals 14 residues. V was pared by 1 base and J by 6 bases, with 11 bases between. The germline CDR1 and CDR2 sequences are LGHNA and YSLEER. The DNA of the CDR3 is TGCGCCAGCAGCCAAGCCGACAGCCGGGATACGCAGTATTTT. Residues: CASSQADSRDTQYF.

Here the CDR3 DNA reads TGTGCCAGCAGCTTAGACAGCCTGACCCTCTCTGGAAACACCATATATTTT. Protein sequence: CASSLDSLTLSGNTIYF. The chain couples TRBV5-6 to TRBJ1-3; TRBD1 might be the D (5 bases). Germline CDR1 reads SGHDT; CDR2 reads YYEEEE. The germline V and J ends were trimmed by 2 bases and 0 bases, with 15 bases remaining between them. CDR3 length equals 17 residues.

In nucleotides, the CDR3 is TGTGCCAGCAGCGTAACATATTCCCTTGACTACGAGCAGTACTTC. Translated, it gives CASSVTYSLDYEQYF. V gene TRBV7-2 combines with J gene TRBJ2-7; D unresolved. V was clipped by 5 bases and J by 3 bases, with 17 bases between them. There are 15 residues in the CDR3. Per the germline V gene, CDR1 is SGHTA and CDR2 is FQGNSA.

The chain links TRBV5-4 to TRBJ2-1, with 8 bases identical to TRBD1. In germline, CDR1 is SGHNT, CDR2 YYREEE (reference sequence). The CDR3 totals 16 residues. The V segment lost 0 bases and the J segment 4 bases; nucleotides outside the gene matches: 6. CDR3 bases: TGTGCCAGCAGCTTGGGGGGGACAGGTACATACAATGAGCAGTTCTTC. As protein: CASSLGGTGTYNEQFF.

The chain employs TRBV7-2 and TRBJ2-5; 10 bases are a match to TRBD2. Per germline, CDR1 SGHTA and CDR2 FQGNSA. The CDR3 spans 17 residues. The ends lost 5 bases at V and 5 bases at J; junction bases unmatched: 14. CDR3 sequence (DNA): TGTGCCAGCAGCCCCCGCTGGGGAGCGGGGGGGAGTGAGACCCAGTACTTC. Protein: CASSPRWGAGGSETQYF. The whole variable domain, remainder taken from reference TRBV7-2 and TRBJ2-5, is GAGVSQSPSNKVTEKGKDVELRCDPISGHTALYWYRQSLGQGLEFLIYFQGNSAPDKSGLPSDRFSAERTGGSVSTLTIQRTQQEDSAVYLCASSPRWGAGGSETQYFGPGTRLLVL.

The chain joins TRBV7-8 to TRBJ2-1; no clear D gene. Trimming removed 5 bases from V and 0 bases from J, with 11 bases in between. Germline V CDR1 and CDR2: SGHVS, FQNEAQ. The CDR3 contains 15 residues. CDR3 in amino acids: CASSVTQSSYNEQFF. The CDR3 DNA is TGTGCCAGCAGCGTAACACAGAGCTCCTACAATGAGCAGTTCTTC.

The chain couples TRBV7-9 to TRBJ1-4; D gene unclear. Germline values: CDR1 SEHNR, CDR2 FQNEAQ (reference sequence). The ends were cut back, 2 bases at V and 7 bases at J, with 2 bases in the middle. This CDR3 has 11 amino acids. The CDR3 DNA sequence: TGTGCCAGCAGCTTACTTGAAAAACTGTTTTTT. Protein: CASSLLEKLFF.

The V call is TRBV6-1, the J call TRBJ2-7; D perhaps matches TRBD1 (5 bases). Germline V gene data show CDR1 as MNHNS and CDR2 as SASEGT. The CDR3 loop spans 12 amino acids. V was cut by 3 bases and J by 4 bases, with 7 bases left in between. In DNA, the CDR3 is TGTGCCAGCAGTGAGGACATTTACGAGCAGTACTTC. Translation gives CASSEDIYEQYF.

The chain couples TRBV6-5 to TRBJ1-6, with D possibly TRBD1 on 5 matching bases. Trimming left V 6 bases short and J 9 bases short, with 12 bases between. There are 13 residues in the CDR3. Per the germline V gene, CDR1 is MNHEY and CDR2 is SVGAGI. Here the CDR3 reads CASRPGFSSPLHF. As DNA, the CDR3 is TGTGCCAGCAGGCCAGGGTTCAGTTCACCCCTCCACTTT.

The CDR3 region is CASSSTGLFGYTF. CDR3 DNA sequence: TGTGCCAGCAGCTCGACAGGCCTATTTGGCTACACCTTC. V and J are TRBV7-2 and TRBJ1-2; tentatively, D is TRBD1 (6 bases). With 4 bases removed from V and 7 bases from J, the gap between germline ends came to 13 bases. The germline V gene encodes CDR1 SGHTA and CDR2 FQGNSA. The CDR3 is 13 amino acids.

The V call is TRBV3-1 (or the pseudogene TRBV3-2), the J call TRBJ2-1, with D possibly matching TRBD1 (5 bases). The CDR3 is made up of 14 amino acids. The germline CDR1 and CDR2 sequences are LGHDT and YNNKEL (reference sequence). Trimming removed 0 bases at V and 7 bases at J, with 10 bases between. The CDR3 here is CASSQEYSGNEQFF. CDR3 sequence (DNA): TGTGCCAGCAGCCAAGAATATTCAGGGAATGAGCAGTTCTTC.